This T cell receptor (beta chain) was found in a study of blood T cells in healthy people across ages. About this clonotype itself: Its target is not known.

The authors extracted at least 5.5 micrograms of total RNA per sample. Sample-barcoded 5' priming and a J-beta primer mix drove a second PCR of roughly 6 to 12 cycles. TCRdb processed the 5' RACE reads anew with MiXCR; each CDR3 protein has one entry. Of about 1.8 million distinct CDR3 sequences listed, around half were seen once; the top ten hold about 2.1%. Overall study results and limits: PBMC samples, being unsorted, prevented any conclusive comparison of naive and antigen-experienced cells. The long-lived group displayed more naive CD4+ cells, plus higher diversity, than the aged donors did.

This CDR3 comprises 15 residues. V was pared by 2 bases and J by 1 base, with 11 bases between. Germline CDR1 and CDR2: KGHSH and LQKENI. Material for sequencing was blood. The rearrangement links TRBV18 to TRBJ1-2; possibly TRBD1 for D (5 bases). This TCR was sampled from a middle-aged woman in good health. In nucleotides, the CDR3 is TGTGCCAGCTCACCAGACAGTCCTCTTAACTATGGCTACACCTTC. Translating it yields CASSPDSPLNYGYTF.